This TCR beta chain was obtained from a study of beta chain features in type 1 diabetes. The study's findings and limits: Shorter TCRB CDR3s, moderately but significantly so, were found in Type 1 diabetes patients in all four CD4+ subsets. The study left unresolved whether HLA type influences TCRB rearrangement.

Expressed TCRB transcripts were sequenced because the isolated RNA had all been reverse transcribed beforehand. Profiling relied on immunoSEQ multiplex PCR, and the TCRdb table lists in-frame clones only, not all of them. This table has 300,000 to 350,000 clones, around 9% appearing once. Germline V lookup: CDR1 SGHAT, CDR2 FQNNGV. The CDR3 is 15 amino acids. J gave up 0 bases and V 3 bases, and 0 bases lay outside the gene matches. This clone showed up just a few times. Its specificity is not known. The clonotype was recovered from a young man with type 1 diabetes. The chain recombines TRBV11-2 with TRBJ2-3; TRBD2 agrees at 10 bases. Sequencing was performed on central memory CD4+ T cells from blood. The CDR3 spells CASSFSGGSTDTQYF. For the CDR3, the DNA is TGTGCCAGCAGCTTTAGCGGGGGGAGCACAGATACGCAGTATTTT. Full variable domain (missing parts from reference TRBV11-2 and TRBJ2-3): EAGVAQSPRYKIIEKRQSVAFWCNPISGHATLYWYQQILGQGPKLLIQFQNNGVVDDSQLPKDRFSAERLKGVDSTLKIQPAKLEDSAVYLCASSFSGGSTDTQYFGPGTRLTVL.